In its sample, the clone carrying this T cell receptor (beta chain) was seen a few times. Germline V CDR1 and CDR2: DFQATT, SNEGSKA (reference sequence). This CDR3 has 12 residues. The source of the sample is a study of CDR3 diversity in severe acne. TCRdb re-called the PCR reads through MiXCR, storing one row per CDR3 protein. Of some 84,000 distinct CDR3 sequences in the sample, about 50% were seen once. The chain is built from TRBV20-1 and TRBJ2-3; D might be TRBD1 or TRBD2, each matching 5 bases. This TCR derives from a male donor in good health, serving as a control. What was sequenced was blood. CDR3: CSGASGTDTQYF. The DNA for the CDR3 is TGCAGCGGGGCGTCAGGCACAGATACGCAGTATTTT.